Below, one T cell receptor (beta chain) is given with its context. This sample is part of a study of blood T cell repertoires in COVID-19. The CDR3 extends over 16 amino acids. The germline gives CDR1 SGHRS, CDR2 YFSETQ. V lost 4 bases and J lost 6, with 20 bases in between. TCRdb keeps only in-frame clones here, not all; method: immunoSEQ multiplex PCR. The profile shows about 350,000 clones, around nine tenths of them singletons. The specimen was PBMCs or T cells enriched from blood (not recorded which). The sequence derives from a woman aged 25-40 years who had been exposed to COVID-19. The chain has TRBV5-1 and TRBJ2-1; D is uncertain. DNA for the CDR3: TGCGCCAGCAGCCCGGAAGCCACGGGTGTCCGCAATGAGCAGTTCTTC. It specifies CASSPEATGVRNEQFF.